These T cell receptor beta chains were read from a single sample in a study of shared clonotypes between healthy human individuals. Data came from immunoSEQ multiplex PCR; TCRdb stores just in-frame clones and leaves some out. The table records more than 400,000 clones, around 95% of them present only once. The sample taken for sequencing was naive CD4+ T cells sorted from blood. The receptors here all came from a woman in her thirties in good health. Each CDR3 is given with its conserved first and last residue. Each record gives: J gene, D gene, V gene, clone size, CDR3 protein, CDR3 DNA. A D gene is named only where the DNA matches it firmly. Only some rows state a clone size, as once, few, many or a class for expanded clones.

TRBJ2-3 | TRBD1 | TRBV2 | - | CASSNPGQGPDTQYF | TGTGCCAGCAGTAACCCGGGACAGGGACCAGATACGCAGTATTTT
TRBJ2-5 | - | TRBV7-6 | - | CASTIYGQGGETQYF | TGTGCCAGCACCATATACGGACAGGGAGGGGAGACCCAGTACTTC
TRBJ2-3 | - | TRBV27 | once | CASSLRDGGTDTQYF | TGTGCCAGCAGTCTCAGGGACGGGGGCACAGATACGCAGTATTTT
TRBJ2-7 | - | TRBV7-9 | - | CASSLVTGSDEQYF | TGTGCCAGCAGCTTAGTCACAGGGTCCGACGAGCAGTACTTC
TRBJ2-1 | - | TRBV19 | - | CASSLWDQARIGEQFF | TGTGCCAGTAGTCTCTGGGACCAGGCTAGAATCGGTGAGCAGTTCTTC
TRBJ2-1 | - | TRBV29-1 | - | CSAHRSQGYNEQFF | TGCAGCGCCCACAGGTCTCAGGGGTACAATGAGCAGTTCTTC
TRBJ1-4 | TRBD1 | TRBV29-1 | - | CSVAETGGEKLFF | TGCAGCGTTGCGGAGACAGGGGGGGAAAAACTGTTTTTT
TRBJ1-5 | - | TRBV10-3 | - | CAITAGDQPQHF | TGTGCCATCACCGCGGGCGATCAGCCCCAGCATTTT
TRBJ1-1 | TRBD1 | TRBV29-1 | - | CSVKDRGLTEAFF | TGCAGCGTTAAAGACAGGGGTCTCACTGAAGCTTTCTTT
TRBJ2-1 | TRBD2 | TRBV5-1 | - | CASSFWTSGRTRGLYNEQFF | TGCGCCAGCAGCTTTTGGACTAGCGGTCGAACCCGGGGACTCTACAATGAGCAGTTCTTC
TRBJ2-3 | TRBD2 | TRBV11-3 | - | CASSLSGRLGTDTQYF | TGTGCCAGCAGCTTATCCGGGAGGCTAGGCACAGATACGCAGTATTTT
TRBJ2-3 | - | TRBV29-1 | - | CSVEGPLSADTQYF | TGCAGCGTTGAGGGACCGTTAAGCGCAGATACGCAGTATTTT
TRBJ2-3 | TRBD2 | TRBV7-2 | once | CASSLQFGLAGDTDTQYF | TGTGCCAGCAGCTTACAATTCGGGCTAGCGGGGGACACAGATACGCAGTATTTT
TRBJ2-7 | TRBD2 | TRBV5-1 | - | CASSRALGLAGGPPGYEQYF | TGCGCCAGCAGCCGAGCCCTCGGACTAGCGGGAGGGCCCCCCGGCTACGAGCAGTACTTC
TRBJ2-2 | - | TRBV7-9 | - | CASIIRYTGELFF | TGTGCCAGCATCATCAGATACACCGGGGAGCTGTTTTTT
TRBJ2-7 | - | TRBV28 | - | CASSAGFSYEQYF | TGTGCCAGCAGCGCGGGGTTCTCCTACGAGCAGTACTTC
TRBJ2-1 | - | TRBV2 | - | CASRRTAYNEQFF | TGTGCCAGCAGACGGACAGCCTACAATGAGCAGTTCTTC
TRBJ2-3 | TRBD2 | TRBV29-1 | - | CSVGGRLADTQYF | TGCAGCGTTGGCGGGAGGTTGGCAGATACGCAGTATTTT
TRBJ1-4 | - | TRBV28 | - | CASRMEGVGEKLFF | TGTGCCAGCAGGATGGAGGGGGTCGGGGAAAAACTGTTTTTT
TRBJ2-7 | TRBD2 | TRBV6-1 | - | CASWTSVAYEQYF | TGTGCCAGTTGGACTAGCGTCGCCTACGAGCAGTACTTC
TRBJ2-3 | TRBD2 | TRBV2 | - | CASSEARTSGTVDTQYF | TGTGCCAGCAGTGAAGCGAGGACTAGCGGGACGGTAGATACGCAGTATTTT
TRBJ2-7 | - | TRBV29-1 | once | CSVESTAYEQYF | TGCAGCGTTGAATCTACGGCATACGAGCAGTACTTC
TRBJ1-2 | - | TRBV28 | once | CASSPRWAGRKRNYGYTF | TGTGCCAGCAGTCCTCGTTGGGCAGGGAGAAAGAGAAACTATGGCTACACCTTC
TRBJ2-2 | TRBD2 | TRBV28 | - | CASSTPKAGSAGELFF | TGTGCCAGCAGTACCCCAAAAGCGGGATCGGCCGGGGAGCTGTTTTTT
TRBJ1-2 | TRBD1 | TRBV6-5 | - | CASSWGLGQGANGYTF | TGTGCCAGCAGTTGGGGCCTTGGACAGGGGGCAAATGGCTACACCTTC
TRBJ1-5 | TRBD1 | TRBV7-2 | - | CASTLRDRVIDQPQHF | TGTGCCAGCACCCTACGGGACAGGGTTATTGATCAGCCCCAGCATTTT
TRBJ2-6 | TRBD2 | TRBV27 | - | CASVPRGGRQSGAGANVLTF | TGTGCCAGCGTGCCCCGGGGGGGACGACAGAGTGGGGCTGGGGCCAACGTCCTGACTTTC
TRBJ2-2 | TRBD1 | TRBV28 | - | CASSLRQGKVKYGTLNTGELFF | TGTGCCAGCAGTCTTCGACAGGGGAAAGTTAAATACGGGACTCTGAACACCGGGGAGCTGTTTTTT
TRBJ1-1 | - | TRBV6-1 | - | CASSGYSLPLDTEAFF | TGTGCCAGCAGTGGGTACAGTCTACCCCTCGACACGGAAGCTTTCTTT
TRBJ1-1 | - | TRBV7-9 | - | CASSYNRDMNTEAFF | TGTGCCAGCAGTTACAACAGGGACATGAACACTGAAGCTTTCTTT
TRBJ2-7 | TRBD2 | TRBV10-3 | - | CAIRGIVSPGTSGLPSYEQYF | TGTGCCATCAGGGGAATCGTAAGTCCCGGGACTAGCGGGCTCCCCTCCTACGAGCAGTACTTC
TRBJ1-3 | - | TRBV4-1 | - | CASSQAWEASSGNTIYF | TGCGCCAGCAGCCAAGCCTGGGAGGCCAGCTCTGGAAACACCATATATTTT
TRBJ2-7 | - | TRBV29-1 | once | CSVQRLFSYEQYF | TGCAGCGTTCAGCGCCTTTTCTCCTACGAGCAGTACTTC
TRBJ2-7 | - | TRBV20-1 | - | CSALGGFEQYF | TGCAGTGCCCTTGGGGGGTTCGAGCAGTACTTC
TRBJ2-5 | TRBD2 | TRBV28 | - | CASSLAGGGQETQYF | TGTGCCAGCAGTTTAGCGGGAGGAGGTCAAGAGACCCAGTACTTC
TRBJ2-7 | TRBD2 | TRBV18 | - | CASSPAGGSYEQYF | TGTGCCAGCTCACCAGCGGGGGGTTCCTACGAGCAGTACTTC
TRBJ1-1 | - | TRBV28 | few | CASSLDRSRKAFF | TGTGCCAGCAGCTTAGACAGATCTCGTAAAGCTTTCTTT
TRBJ2-5 | - | TRBV5-1 | - | CASSLWGPAQETQYF | TGCGCCAGCAGCTTGTGGGGGCCCGCCCAAGAGACCCAGTACTTC
TRBJ1-1 | TRBD1 | TRBV23-1 | - | CASSGGRGTGPRDTEAFF | TGCGCCAGCAGTGGCGGGAGAGGGACAGGGCCCCGGGACACTGAAGCTTTCTTT
TRBJ1-4 | - | TRBV5-1 | - | CASTDSPASEKLFF | TGCGCCAGCACAGACAGCCCAGCGAGTGAAAAACTGTTTTTT
TRBJ2-1 | TRBD2 | TRBV5-1 | - | CASSMGLAGEQFF | TGCGCCAGCAGCATGGGACTAGCGGGTGAGCAGTTCTTC
TRBJ1-1 | TRBD1 | TRBV5-1 | once | CASSLAGGDTEAFF | TGCGCCAGCAGCTTGGCAGGGGGAGACACTGAAGCTTTCTTT
TRBJ2-7 | TRBD1 | TRBV29-1 | - | CSVEGQGMGVVGEQYF | TGCAGCGTTGAGGGACAGGGAATGGGGGTCGTTGGCGAGCAGTACTTC
TRBJ2-1 | - | TRBV18 | - | CASSGLSSYNEQFF | TGTGCCAGCTCGGGACTGAGCTCCTACAATGAGCAGTTCTTC
TRBJ1-4 | TRBD1 | TRBV28 | - | CASSFFWDRYEKLFF | TGTGCCAGCAGTTTCTTTTGGGACAGATATGAAAAACTGTTTTTT